Each of the 28 T cell receptor beta chains below was sequenced from the same sample in a study of cytomegalovirus exposure and HLA in healthy donors. Clones were sequenced by immunoSEQ multiplex PCR, and TCRdb holds only the in-frame ones, with some missing. The sample contains fewer than 150,000 clones, 85% to 90% of which appear only once. Sequenced sample: PBMCs. The receptors come from a woman in her late teens or twenties in good health and CMV-seropositive.

The chain has TRBV5-1 and TRBJ1-1; no clear D. The CDR3 extends over 15 amino acids. V gave up 6 bases and J gave up 0 bases, with 15 bases separating them. CDR1 is SGHRS, CDR2 YFSETQ, per germline. CDR3 in amino acids: CASMGSGVMNTEAFF. Here the CDR3 DNA reads TGCGCCAGCATGGGGAGCGGGGTAATGAACACTGAAGCTTTCTTT.

The chain uses TRBV19 and TRBJ1-2; the match to TRBD1 covers 9 bases. The germline V gene has CDR1 LNHDA and CDR2 SQIVND (reference sequence). V dropped 5 bases and J dropped 3; count of bases not matched to a gene: 10. CDR3 size: 16 residues. Written as DNA, the CDR3 is TGTGCCAGTAGTCTCGGATCAGGACAGGGGTACTATGGCTACACCTTC. Protein product: CASSLGSGQGYYGYTF.

V is TRBV18 and J is TRBJ1-5; D might be TRBD1 (5 bases). Germline V gene sequence: CDR1 KGHSH, CDR2 LQKENI. The CDR3 runs to 14 residues. V lost 4 bases to trimming and J lost 3 bases, with 10 bases between them. CDR3 bases: TGTGCCAGCTCACGGTCGACAGACAATCAGCCCCAGCATTTT. Translating it yields CASSRSTDNQPQHF.

The genes are TRBV25-1 and TRBJ1-4; no clear D. Between the trimmed V and J ends, which lost 3 bases and 4 bases, there was a span of 15 bases. The CDR3 is made up of 16 amino acids. Germline V gene sequence: CDR1 MGHDK, CDR2 SYGVNS. The CDR3 sequence is CASSESRWSFNEKLFF. Here the CDR3 DNA reads TGTGCCAGCAGTGAGTCCCGGTGGTCCTTTAATGAAAAACTGTTTTTT.

The chain uses TRBV12-5 and TRBJ2-1, with TRBD1 matching over 7 bases. The V gene end was trimmed by 1 base and the J gene end by 6 bases; junction bases not matched to a gene: 9. Per germline, CDR1 LGHNT and CDR2 FRNRAP. The CDR3 runs 16 residues. This chain's CDR3 is CASGLENIRGFNEQFF. The CDR3 nucleotides read TGTGCTAGTGGTTTGGAAAATATCAGGGGGTTCAATGAGCAGTTCTTC.

The V call is TRBV6-5, the J call TRBJ1-5; TRBD1 might be the D (6 bases). The CDR3 extends over 14 amino acids. Trimming removed 4 bases from V and 6 bases from J, with 13 bases in between. Germline V lookup: CDR1 MNHEY, CDR2 SVGAGI. The CDR3 DNA follows: TGTGCCAGCAGTTTCGGCAGGGGTTTTCAGCCCCAGCATTTT. It specifies CASSFGRGFQPQHF.

V and J are TRBV6-1 and TRBJ1-2, with 9 bases fitting TRBD1. V was clipped by 7 bases and J by 7 bases; unmatched bases: 10. Germline V gives CDR1 MNHNS, CDR2 SASEGT. The CDR3 extends over 14 amino acids. The CDR3 DNA follows: TGTGCCAGCACTTGGGACAGGGAGGGGTCTGGCTACACCTTC. It yields the protein CASTWDREGSGYTF.

V and J are TRBV10-3 and TRBJ1-1, with TRBD1 identical over 9 bases. The germline V gene has CDR1 ENHRY and CDR2 SYGVKD. V shed 8 bases, J shed 5 bases, and the junction held 6 bases outside the gene matches. The CDR3 covers 13 residues. The CDR3, as DNA: TGTGCCATCTCGGGACAGGGAGGTACTGAAGCTTTCTTT. The encoded protein is CAISGQGGTEAFF.

The chain recombines TRBV27 with TRBJ2-2; the D is unclear. V dropped 3 bases and J dropped 4 bases, with 6 bases sitting between them. The CDR3 extends over 13 amino acids. CDR1 MNHEY and CDR2 SMNVEV come from the germline V gene (reference sequence). The CDR3: CASSFLPTGELFF. The CDR3 DNA reads as TGTGCCAGCAGTTTTCTACCCACCGGGGAGCTGTTTTTT.

This chain joins TRBV9 and TRBJ2-2; 11 positions match TRBD1. The V gene's germline CDR1 is SGDLS and CDR2 YYNGEE. Losses at the gene ends were 4 bases for V and 4 bases for J; bases not matched to a gene: 9. CDR3 length: 17 residues. CDR3 protein: CASSTEIGTGGTGELFF. CDR3 bases: TGTGCCAGCAGCACCGAGATTGGGACAGGGGGCACCGGGGAGCTGTTTTTT.

This chain uses TRBV7-2 with TRBJ1-3, with D perhaps matching TRBD1 (5 bases). Germline V gene lookup returns CDR1 SGHTA and CDR2 FQGNSA. The V and J ends lost 5 bases and 2 bases respectively, with 10 bases between them. The CDR3 contains 14 residues. CDR3 coding DNA: TGTGCCAGCAGCCGGGGGGGAACTGGAAACACCATATATTTT. Protein: CASSRGGTGNTIYF.

As to this clone: An end of the junction differs from the germline gene, which may be a read error. The chain's CDR3 is CASSIRGRIPHF. For the CDR3, the DNA is TGTGCCAGCAGTATCAGGGGGCGGATTCCGCACTTC. The genes are TRBV28 and TRBJ1-2; TRBD1 matches at 8 bases. Germline-derived CDR1 and CDR2 are MDHEN and SYDVKM. The CDR3 consists of 12 residues.

The chain uses TRBV29-1 and TRBJ1-1; D unresolved. Trimming stripped 6 bases from V and 0 bases from J, with 11 bases between. The CDR3 has 13 amino acids. The germline V gene encodes CDR1 SQVTM and CDR2 ANQGSEA. CDR3 sequence (DNA): TGCAGCGTCAGGAGGATCCTGAACACTGAAGCTTTCTTT. It translates to CSVRRILNTEAFF.

J is TRBJ1-2 and V is TRBV7-9, with a weak D call TRBD1 (6 bases). The CDR3 loop spans 14 amino acids. The ends were cut back, 5 bases at V and 2 bases at J, with 12 bases in the middle. Per the germline V gene, CDR1 is SEHNR and CDR2 is FQNEAQ (reference sequence). The CDR3 nucleotides read TGTGCCAGCAGCCGCGACAGGAAGAACTATGGCTACACCTTC. It translates to CASSRDRKNYGYTF.

This clone was found once. The chain joins TRBV2 to TRBJ2-7, with D tentatively TRBD2 (5 bases). The germline V gene encodes CDR1 SNHLY and CDR2 FYNNEI. The CDR3 runs to 13 residues. V was pared by 7 bases and J by 6 bases, with 16 bases between. This CDR3 is CASTEYSRGEQYF. The CDR3 nucleotides read TGTGCCAGCACTGAGTATTCACGGGGCGAGCAGTACTTC.

The chain carries TRBV5-1 and TRBJ2-1; 10 nucleotides line up with TRBD2. CDR3 length: 15 residues. The germline V gene has CDR1 SGHRS and CDR2 YFSETQ. With V trimmed by 0 bases and J by 8 bases, 5 bases remained unmatched. DNA of the CDR3: TGCGCCAGCAGCTTGGACCTAGCGGGAGAATATGAGCAGTTCTTC. Translation gives CASSLDLAGEYEQFF.

This clone was seen only a few times. This chain connects TRBV28 to TRBJ2-7; 7 bases line up with TRBD1. The CDR3 sequence is 14 residues long. V lost 6 bases to trimming and J lost 3 bases; unmatched junction nucleotides: 8. The germline CDR1 and CDR2 sequences are MDHEN and SYDVKM. CDR3 amino acids: CASRLTGRGYEQYF. The CDR3 DNA is TGTGCCAGCAGGCTGACAGGGAGAGGCTACGAGCAGTACTTC.

The chain combines TRBV2 with TRBJ1-4, with D hard to call. CDR1 and CDR2 (germline): SNHLY, FYNNEI. The germline V and J ends were trimmed by 5 bases and 6 bases, with 10 bases remaining between them. CDR3 length: 13 residues. CDR3 protein: CASSIEVDEKLFF. The CDR3 DNA reads as TGTGCCAGCAGTATAGAGGTGGATGAAAAACTGTTTTTT.

The chain links TRBV2 to TRBJ1-1, with 9 bases that match TRBD1. The CDR3 covers 14 residues. CDR1 is SNHLY and CDR2 is FYNNEI in the germline V gene. Trimming at V came to 6 bases and at J to 6 bases, leaving 8 bases not matched to a gene. The CDR3 loop reads CASRREQGAPEAFF. CDR3 DNA: TGTGCCAGCAGACGGGAACAGGGGGCCCCTGAAGCTTTCTTT.

The chain employs TRBV28 and TRBJ1-4; 7 bases align to TRBD1. CDR1 is MDHEN and CDR2 is SYDVKM in the germline V gene. CDR3 length equals 16 residues. The J segment lost 6 bases and the V segment lost 0 bases, leaving 7 bases of the junction unmatched. Written as DNA, the CDR3 is TGTGCCAGCAGTTTATGGTCACGGGACAGCTATGAAAAACTGTTTTTT. Its translation: CASSLWSRDSYEKLFF.

The chain links TRBV6-1 to TRBJ2-7, with D possibly being TRBD1 (5 bases). The ends were cut back, 4 bases at V and 6 bases at J, with 10 bases in the middle. Germline V lookup: CDR1 MNHNS, CDR2 SASEGT. This CDR3 comprises 12 residues. The DNA for the CDR3 is TGTGCCAGCAGTGTCCAGGGATCCGAGCAGTACTTC. Translated, it gives CASSVQGSEQYF.

CDR3 amino acids: CASSIRQKDTEAFF. The CDR3 region has the DNA TGTGCCAGCAGTATACGACAGAAGGACACTGAAGCTTTCTTT. V and J are TRBV6-1 and TRBJ1-1; D is possibly TRBD1 (5 bases). Germline V CDR1 and CDR2: MNHNS, SASEGT. The V end lost 5 bases, the J end lost 3 bases, and 13 bases lay between the germline ends. This CDR3 has 14 amino acids.

The V and J genes are TRBV14 and TRBJ2-1, with no clear D. Trimming pared 4 bases from V and 12 bases from J, leaving 13 bases between. In germline, CDR1 is SGHDN, CDR2 FVKESK. The CDR3 spans 12 residues. The CDR3 DNA sequence: TGTGCCAGCAGCCCATCGAGCCGGGTGCAGTTCTTC. Translated, it gives CASSPSSRVQFF.

The gene calls are TRBV15 and TRBJ2-3; D call uncertain. CDR3 size: 17 residues. Germline values: CDR1 LNHNV, CDR2 YYDKDF (reference sequence). Deletions cut 1 base from V and 0 bases from J, with 14 bases between. The CDR3 region has the DNA TGTGCCACCAGCAGAGGATGGAGCGCGGCTAGCACAGATACGCAGTATTTT. It yields the protein CATSRGWSAASTDTQYF.

This chain joins TRBV7-8 and TRBJ1-1; no definite D call. The germline V gene encodes CDR1 SGHVS and CDR2 FQNEAQ. The CDR3 is 15 amino acids. Trimming took 5 bases from V and 3 from J, leaving 16 bases between them. The DNA for the CDR3 is TGTGCCAGCAGCCTCCGCCAACTCGGGGACACTGAAGCTTTCTTT. Its translation is CASSLRQLGDTEAFF.

The V and J genes are TRBV5-6 and TRBJ1-5; D call uncertain. The V gene lost 0 bases and the J gene lost 5 bases, with 9 bases spanning the gap. CDR3 length: 14 residues. Germline CDR1 is SGHDT and CDR2 is YYEEEE. CDR3 sequence reads: CASSLGLDYQPQHF. The CDR3 bases are TGTGCCAGCAGCTTGGGTTTAGATTATCAGCCCCAGCATTTT.

The count of this clone is one. V gene TRBV29-1 combines with J gene TRBJ2-6, with D possibly matching TRBD1 (6 bases). The CDR3 is 16 amino acids. Trimming took off 7 bases at V and 0 bases at J, with 16 bases between the two ends. From germline, CDR1 is SQVTM and CDR2 ANQGSEA. The CDR3 bases are TGCAGCGCATCCAGGGGTAGTAGCTCTGGGGCCAACGTCCTGACTTTC. It yields the protein CSASRGSSSGANVLTF.

The gene calls are TRBV2 and TRBJ1-6, with TRBD1 as a possible D gene (5 bases). This CDR3 is 16 amino acids long. CDR1 and CDR2 (germline): SNHLY, FYNNEI. The V and J ends lost 10 bases and 7 bases respectively, with 23 bases between them. CDR3: CANGPGFGLGNSPLHF. The CDR3 DNA follows: TGTGCCAACGGCCCAGGGTTCGGCCTAGGGAATTCACCCCTCCACTTT.